This T cell receptor beta chain was obtained from a study of tumor-infiltrating lymphocytes in primary liver carcinoma. About the study: Patients of both sexes were 30 to 69 years old.

This CDR3 region has 13 residues. Germline assignment: CDR1 SGHAT and CDR2 FQNNGV. Without any cell sorting, roughly 20-33 mg of bulk tissue yielded co-extracted RNA and DNA. With 500 to 650 ng total RNA as template and a constant-region primer, TCR beta cDNA was made. What produced the TCR beta libraries was three nested multiplex PCR rounds using slightly modified ARM-PCR. The two initial PCR rounds, about 9 cycles each, used TRBV1-TRBV30 forward and C-beta reverse primers. MiXCR, run by TCRdb on the multiplex PCR reads, gives a single entry per CDR3 protein. The sample lists tens of thousands of distinct CDR3 sequences, around three quarters occurring once. This clonotype was seen a few times. Mismatch with germline at one junction end may stem from a read error.

The chain couples TRBV11-2 to TRBJ1-1, with D unclear. This TCR derives from a man aged 40-50 years with primary liver carcinoma and hepatitis B virus infection. The material sequenced was liver tumor tissue from sampling region 3. The subset here: tumor region T3, left-lateral pole. The CDR3 DNA is TGTGCCGGCAGCTTAACCGAAAACACTGAAGCTTTCTTT. Encoded protein: CAGSLTENTEAFF.